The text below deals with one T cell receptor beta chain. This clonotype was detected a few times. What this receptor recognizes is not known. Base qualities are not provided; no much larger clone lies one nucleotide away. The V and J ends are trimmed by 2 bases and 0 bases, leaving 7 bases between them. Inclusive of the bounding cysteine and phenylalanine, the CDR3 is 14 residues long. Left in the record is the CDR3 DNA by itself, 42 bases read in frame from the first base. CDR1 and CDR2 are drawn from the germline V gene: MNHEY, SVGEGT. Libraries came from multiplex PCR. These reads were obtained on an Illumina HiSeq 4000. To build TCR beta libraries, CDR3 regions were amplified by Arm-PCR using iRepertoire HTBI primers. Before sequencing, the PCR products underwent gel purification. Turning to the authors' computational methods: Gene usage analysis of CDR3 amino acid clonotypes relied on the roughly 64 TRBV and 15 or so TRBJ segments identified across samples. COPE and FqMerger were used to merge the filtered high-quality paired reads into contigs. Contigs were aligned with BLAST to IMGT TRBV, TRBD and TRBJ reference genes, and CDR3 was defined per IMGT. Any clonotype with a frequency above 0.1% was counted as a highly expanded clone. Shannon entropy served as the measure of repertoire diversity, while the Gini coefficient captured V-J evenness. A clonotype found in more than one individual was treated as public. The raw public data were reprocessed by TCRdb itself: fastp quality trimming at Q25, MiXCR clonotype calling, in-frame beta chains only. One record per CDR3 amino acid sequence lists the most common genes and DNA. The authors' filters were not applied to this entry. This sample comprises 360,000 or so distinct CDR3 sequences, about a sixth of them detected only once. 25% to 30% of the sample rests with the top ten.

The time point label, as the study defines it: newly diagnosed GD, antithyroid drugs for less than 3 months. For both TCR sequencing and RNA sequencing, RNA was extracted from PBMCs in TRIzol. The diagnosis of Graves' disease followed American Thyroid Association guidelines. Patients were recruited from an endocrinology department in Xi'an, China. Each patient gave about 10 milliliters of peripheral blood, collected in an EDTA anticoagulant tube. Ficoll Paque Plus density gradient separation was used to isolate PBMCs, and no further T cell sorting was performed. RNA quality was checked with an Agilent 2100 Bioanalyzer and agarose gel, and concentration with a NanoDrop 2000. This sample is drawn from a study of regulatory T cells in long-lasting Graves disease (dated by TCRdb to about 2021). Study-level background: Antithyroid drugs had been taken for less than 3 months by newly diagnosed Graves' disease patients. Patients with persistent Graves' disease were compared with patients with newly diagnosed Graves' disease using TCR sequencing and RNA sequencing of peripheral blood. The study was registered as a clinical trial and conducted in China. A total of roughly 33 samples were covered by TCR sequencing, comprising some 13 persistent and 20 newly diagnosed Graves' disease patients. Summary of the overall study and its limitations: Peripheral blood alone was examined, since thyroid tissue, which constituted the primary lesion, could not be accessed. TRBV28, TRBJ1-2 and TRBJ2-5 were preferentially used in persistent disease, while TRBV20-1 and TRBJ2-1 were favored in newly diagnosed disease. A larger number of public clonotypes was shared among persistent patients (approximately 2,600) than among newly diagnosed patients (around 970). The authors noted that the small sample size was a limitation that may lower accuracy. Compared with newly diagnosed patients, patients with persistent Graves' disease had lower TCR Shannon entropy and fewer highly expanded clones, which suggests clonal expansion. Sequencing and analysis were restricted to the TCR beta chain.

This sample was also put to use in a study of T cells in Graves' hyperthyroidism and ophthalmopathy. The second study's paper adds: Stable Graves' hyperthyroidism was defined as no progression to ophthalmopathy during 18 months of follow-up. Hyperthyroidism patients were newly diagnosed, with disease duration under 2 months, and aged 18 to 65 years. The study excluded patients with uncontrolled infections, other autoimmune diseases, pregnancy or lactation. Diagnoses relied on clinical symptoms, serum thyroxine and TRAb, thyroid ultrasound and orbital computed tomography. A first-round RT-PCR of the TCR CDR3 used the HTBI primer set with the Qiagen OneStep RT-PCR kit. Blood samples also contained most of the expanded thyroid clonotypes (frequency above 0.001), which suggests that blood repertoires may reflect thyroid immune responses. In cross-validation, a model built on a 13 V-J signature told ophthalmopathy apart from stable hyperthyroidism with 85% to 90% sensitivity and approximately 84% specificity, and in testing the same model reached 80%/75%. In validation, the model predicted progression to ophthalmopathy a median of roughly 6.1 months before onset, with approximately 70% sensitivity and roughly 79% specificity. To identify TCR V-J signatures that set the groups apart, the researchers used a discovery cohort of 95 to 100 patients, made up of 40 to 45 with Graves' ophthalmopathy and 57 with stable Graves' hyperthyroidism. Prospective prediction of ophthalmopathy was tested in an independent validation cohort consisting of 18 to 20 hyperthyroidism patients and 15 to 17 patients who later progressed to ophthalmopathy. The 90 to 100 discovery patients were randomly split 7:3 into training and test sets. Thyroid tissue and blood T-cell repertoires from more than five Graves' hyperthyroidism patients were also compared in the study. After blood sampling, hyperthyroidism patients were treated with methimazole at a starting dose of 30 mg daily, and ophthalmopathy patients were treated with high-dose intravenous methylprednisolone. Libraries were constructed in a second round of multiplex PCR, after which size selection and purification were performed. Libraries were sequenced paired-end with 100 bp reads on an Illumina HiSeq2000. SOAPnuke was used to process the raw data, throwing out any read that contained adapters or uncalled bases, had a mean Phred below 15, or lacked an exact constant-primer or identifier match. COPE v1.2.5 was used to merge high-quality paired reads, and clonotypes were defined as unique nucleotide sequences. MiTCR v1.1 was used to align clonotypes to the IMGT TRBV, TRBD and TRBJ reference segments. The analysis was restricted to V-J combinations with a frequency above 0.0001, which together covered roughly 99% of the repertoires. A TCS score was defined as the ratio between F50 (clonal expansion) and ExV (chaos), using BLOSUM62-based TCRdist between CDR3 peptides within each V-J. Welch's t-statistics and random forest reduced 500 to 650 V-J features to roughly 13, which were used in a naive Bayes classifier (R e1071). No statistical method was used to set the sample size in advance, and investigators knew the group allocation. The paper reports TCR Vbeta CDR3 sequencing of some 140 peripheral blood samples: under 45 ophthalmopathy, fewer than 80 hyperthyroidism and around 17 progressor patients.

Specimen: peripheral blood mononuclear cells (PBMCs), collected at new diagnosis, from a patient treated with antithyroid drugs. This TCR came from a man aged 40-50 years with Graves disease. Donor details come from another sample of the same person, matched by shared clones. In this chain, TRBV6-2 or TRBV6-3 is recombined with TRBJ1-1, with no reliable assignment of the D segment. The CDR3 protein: CASSYQVMNTEAFF. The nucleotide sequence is TGTGCCAGCAGTTACCAGGTTATGAACACTGAAGCTTTCTTT.